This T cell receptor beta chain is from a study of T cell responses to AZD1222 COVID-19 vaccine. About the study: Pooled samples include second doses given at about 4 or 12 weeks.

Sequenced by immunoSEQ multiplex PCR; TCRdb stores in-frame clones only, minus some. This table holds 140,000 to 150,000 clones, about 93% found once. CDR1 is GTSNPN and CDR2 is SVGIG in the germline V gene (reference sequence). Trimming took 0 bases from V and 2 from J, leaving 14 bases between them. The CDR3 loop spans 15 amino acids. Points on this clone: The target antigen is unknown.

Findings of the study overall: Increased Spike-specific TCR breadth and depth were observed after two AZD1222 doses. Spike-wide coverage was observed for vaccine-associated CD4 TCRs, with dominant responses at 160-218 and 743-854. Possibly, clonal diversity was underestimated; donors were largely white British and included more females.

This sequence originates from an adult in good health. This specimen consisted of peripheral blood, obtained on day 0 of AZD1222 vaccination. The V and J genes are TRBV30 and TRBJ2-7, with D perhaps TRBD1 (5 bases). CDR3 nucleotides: TGTGCCTGGAGTGTAGGGGCGCCGCCAGCCTACGAGCAGTACTTC. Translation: CAWSVGAPPAYEQYF.